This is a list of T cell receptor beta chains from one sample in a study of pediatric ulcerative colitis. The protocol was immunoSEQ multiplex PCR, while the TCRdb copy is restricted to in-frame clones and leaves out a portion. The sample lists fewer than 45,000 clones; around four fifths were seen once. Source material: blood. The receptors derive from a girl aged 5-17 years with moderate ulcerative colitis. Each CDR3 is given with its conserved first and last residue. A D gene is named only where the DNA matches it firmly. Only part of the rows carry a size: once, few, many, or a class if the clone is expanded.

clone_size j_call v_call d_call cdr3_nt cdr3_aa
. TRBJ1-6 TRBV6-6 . TGTGCCAGCAGTTACGAAAATTCACCCCTCCACTTT CASSYENSPLHF
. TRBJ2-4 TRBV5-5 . TGTGCCAGCAGCAATCCCTCTTGGAACATTCAGTACTTC CASSNPSWNIQYF
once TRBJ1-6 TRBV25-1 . TGTGCCAGCAGTGAATGGCCAGGGCCATACCTAGGGTCACCCCTCCACTTT CASSEWPGPYLGSPLHF
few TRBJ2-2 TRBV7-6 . TGTGCCAGCAGCTTAGCCCGGGCCGGGGAGCTGTTTTTT CASSLARAGELFF
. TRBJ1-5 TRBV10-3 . TGTGCCATCCCCACATCCGGACAGCCCCATAGCAATCAGCCCCAGCATTTT CAIPTSGQPHSNQPQHF
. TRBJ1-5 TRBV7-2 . TGTGCCAGCAGCTTAGATGTTGGGGGTCGAGGGCCCCAGCATTTT CASSLDVGGRGPQHF
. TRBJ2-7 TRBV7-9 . TGTGCCAGCAGCTCGGGACTCCAATCCTACGAGCAGTACTTC CASSSGLQSYEQYF
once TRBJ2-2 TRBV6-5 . TGTGCCAGCTCCCGAGGTACCGGGGAGCTGTTTTTT CASSRGTGELFF
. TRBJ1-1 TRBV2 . TGTGCCAGCATCCGCGGGGGGGCTGCTGAAGCTTTCTTT CASIRGGAAEAFF
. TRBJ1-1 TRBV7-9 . TGTGCCAGCAGCTTTTCGGACAGGAACACTGAAGCTTTCTTT CASSFSDRNTEAFF
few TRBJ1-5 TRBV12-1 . TGTGCCAGCATCCACGACAGGGTATGGCAGCCCCAGCATTTT CASIHDRVWQPQHF
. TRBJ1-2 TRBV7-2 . TGTGCCAGCAGGAATCTGAGAGGCTACACCTTC CASRNLRGYTF
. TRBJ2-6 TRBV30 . TGTGCCTGGGGGGGTGATACCTCTGGGGCCAACGTCCTGACTTTC CAWGGDTSGANVLTF
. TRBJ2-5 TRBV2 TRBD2 TGTGCCAGGACGGGACTAGCGGGTACGGAGACCCAGTACTTC CARTGLAGTETQYF
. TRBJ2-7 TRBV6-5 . TGTGCCAGCAGCCCCGGCCGGACTTCCCACGAGCAGTACTTC CASSPGRTSHEQYF
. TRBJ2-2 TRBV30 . TGTGCCTGGATTGGTATCCCGAACACCGGGGAGCTGTTTTTT CAWIGIPNTGELFF
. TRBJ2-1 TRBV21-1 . TGTGCCAGCAGCAGCCGAGTGGGGCGCTACAATGAGCAGTTCTTC CASSSRVGRYNEQFF
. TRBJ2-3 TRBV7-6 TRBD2 TGTGCCAGCAGCTCACTAGCGAGCACAGATACGCAGTATTTT CASSSLASTDTQYF
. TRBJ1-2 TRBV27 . TGTGCCAGCAGTTTATCCCCAGGATTAGCGGACTACACCTTC CASSLSPGLADYTF
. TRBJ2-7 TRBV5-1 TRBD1 TGCGCCAGCAGCTTGGAGGGACAGGGGTTTGACGAGCAGTACTTC CASSLEGQGFDEQYF
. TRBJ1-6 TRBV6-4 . TGTGCCAGCCTAAAGGTCCGCCAGGGGCGGTCACCCCTCCACTTT CASLKVRQGRSPLHF
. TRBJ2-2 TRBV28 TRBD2 TGTGCCAGCAGTTTATGGGGTAGCGGGTTCAACACCGGGGAGCTGTTTTTT CASSLWGSGFNTGELFF
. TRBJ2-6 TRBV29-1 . TGCAGCGTGGGGTGGTCTGGGGCCAACGTCCTGACTTTC CSVGWSGANVLTF
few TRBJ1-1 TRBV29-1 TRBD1 TGCACCGCATGGGACAGGGGAACTCAGGAGGTGAACACTGAAGCTTTCTTT CTAWDRGTQEVNTEAFF
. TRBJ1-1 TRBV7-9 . TGTGCCAGCAGCTCTACCTTCGGCACGGAAACTCCGAACACTGAAGCTTTCTTT CASSSTFGTETPNTEAFF
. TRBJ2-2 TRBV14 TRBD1 TGTGCCAGCAGCCAGACCGGGACAGGGTGGGCAAACACCGGGGAGCTGTTTTTT CASSQTGTGWANTGELFF
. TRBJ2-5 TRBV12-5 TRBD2 TGTGCTAGTGGTTTGGGGAGGGGCCTCAGCGGGGGGGCCCAAGAGACCCAGTACTTC CASGLGRGLSGGAQETQYF
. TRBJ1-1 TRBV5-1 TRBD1 TGCGCCAGCAGCTCCCGGGACAGCGAAGCTTTCTTT CASSSRDSEAFF
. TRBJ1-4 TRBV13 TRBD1 TGTGCCAGCAGCCCCGGGACAGATGAAAAACTGTTTTTT CASSPGTDEKLFF
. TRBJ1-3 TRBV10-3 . TGTGCCATCAGTCTGATCCCCCGGGGTTCTGGAAACACCATATATTTT CAISLIPRGSGNTIYF